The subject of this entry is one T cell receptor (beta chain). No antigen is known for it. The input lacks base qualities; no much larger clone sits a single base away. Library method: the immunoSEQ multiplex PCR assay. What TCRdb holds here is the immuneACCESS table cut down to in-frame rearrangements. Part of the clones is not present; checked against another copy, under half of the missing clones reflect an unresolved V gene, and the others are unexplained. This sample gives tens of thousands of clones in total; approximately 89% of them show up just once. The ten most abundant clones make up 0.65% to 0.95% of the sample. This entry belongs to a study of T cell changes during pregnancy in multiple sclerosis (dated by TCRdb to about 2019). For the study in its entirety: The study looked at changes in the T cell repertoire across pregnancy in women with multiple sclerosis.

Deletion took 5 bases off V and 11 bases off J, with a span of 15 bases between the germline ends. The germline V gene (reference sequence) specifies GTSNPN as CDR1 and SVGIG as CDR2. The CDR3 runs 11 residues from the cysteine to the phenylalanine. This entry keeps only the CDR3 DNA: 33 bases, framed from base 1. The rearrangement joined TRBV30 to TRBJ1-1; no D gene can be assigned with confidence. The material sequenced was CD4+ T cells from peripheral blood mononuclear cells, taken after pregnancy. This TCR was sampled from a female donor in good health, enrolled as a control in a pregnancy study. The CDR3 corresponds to CAWENGGRAFF. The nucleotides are TGTGCCTGGGAGAATGGAGGAAGGGCTTTCTTT.